Listed below are T cell receptor beta chains from one sample, sequenced in a study of OX40 agonist ivuxolimab in advanced cancers. Clones were read by immunoSEQ multiplex PCR, and TCRdb kept only the in-frame ones, dropping some. The top ten hold about 1% of the sample, which has some 150,000 clones, 90% seen once. The sequencing used CD4+ or CD8+ T cells sorted from blood, collected in a trial of the OX40 agonist ivuxolimab. These receptors were obtained from an adult with an advanced solid tumor such as melanoma, head and neck, liver or kidney cancer. The CDR3 runs from the conserved cysteine through the conserved F or W. The order of the fields is J gene, V gene, clone size, CDR3 protein. The listing skips clone size in some rows; elsewhere it reads once, few, many or a size class.

j_call: TRBJ2-7; v_call: TRBV6-1; clone_size: NA; cdr3_aa: CASSDPRQLRSSYEQYF
j_call: TRBJ2-1; v_call: TRBV7-2; clone_size: NA; cdr3_aa: CASSAGRISYNEQFF
j_call: TRBJ2-1; v_call: TRBV5-4; clone_size: NA; cdr3_aa: CASSLINGYNEQFF
j_call: TRBJ2-1; v_call: TRBV5-1; clone_size: NA; cdr3_aa: CASSYQGAGSYNEQFF
j_call: TRBJ1-5; v_call: TRBV18; clone_size: NA; cdr3_aa: CASSPPRGREDNQPQHF
j_call: TRBJ2-5; v_call: TRBV9; clone_size: NA; cdr3_aa: CASSVDRGHETQYF
j_call: TRBJ2-7; v_call: TRBV19; clone_size: NA; cdr3_aa: CASSIGGSRYEQYF
j_call: TRBJ2-7; v_call: TRBV20-1; clone_size: NA; cdr3_aa: CSAGGPYEQYF
j_call: TRBJ2-2; v_call: TRBV1; clone_size: NA; cdr3_aa: CTSSQDSTDLGNTGELFF
j_call: TRBJ2-2; v_call: TRBV28; clone_size: once; cdr3_aa: CASRYTGTENTGELFF
j_call: TRBJ1-1; v_call: TRBV6-6; clone_size: once; cdr3_aa: CASSHQGPEAFF
j_call: TRBJ1-1; v_call: TRBV14; clone_size: NA; cdr3_aa: CASSQDWGNTEAFF
j_call: TRBJ1-2; v_call: TRBV28; clone_size: NA; cdr3_aa: CASKWTGGFGEYGYTF
j_call: TRBJ2-1; v_call: TRBV9; clone_size: NA; cdr3_aa: CASSPRQGLISYNEQFF
j_call: TRBJ2-2; v_call: TRBV9; clone_size: NA; cdr3_aa: CASSVSSGTDNTGELFF
j_call: TRBJ2-7; v_call: TRBV19; clone_size: NA; cdr3_aa: CASSRGAYEQYF